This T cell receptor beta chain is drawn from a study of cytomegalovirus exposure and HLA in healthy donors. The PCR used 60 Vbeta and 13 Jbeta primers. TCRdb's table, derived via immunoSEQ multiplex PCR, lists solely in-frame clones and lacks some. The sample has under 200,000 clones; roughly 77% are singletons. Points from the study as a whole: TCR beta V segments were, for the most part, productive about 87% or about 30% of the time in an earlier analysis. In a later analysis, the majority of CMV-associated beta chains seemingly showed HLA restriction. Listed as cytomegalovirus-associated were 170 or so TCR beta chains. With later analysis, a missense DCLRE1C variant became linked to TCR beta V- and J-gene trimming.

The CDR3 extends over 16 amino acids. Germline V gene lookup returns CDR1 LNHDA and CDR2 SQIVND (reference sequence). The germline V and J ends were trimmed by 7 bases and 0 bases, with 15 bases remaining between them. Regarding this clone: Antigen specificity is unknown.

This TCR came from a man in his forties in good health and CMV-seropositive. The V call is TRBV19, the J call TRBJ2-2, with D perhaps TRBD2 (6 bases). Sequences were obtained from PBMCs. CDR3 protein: CASTPPLATNTGELFF. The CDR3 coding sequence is TGTGCCAGTACCCCCCCGCTAGCGACGAACACCGGGGAGCTGTTTTTT.